What follows is one T cell receptor beta chain and its context. What this receptor recognizes is not known. Base qualities are not provided; no much larger clone lies one nucleotide away. On a MiSeq, deep resolution sequencing aimed for a depth between 1 in 1 million and 1 in 200,000 T cells, with each clonotype covered approximately 10x on average. TCR beta libraries were generated with the immunoSEQ hsTCRB Kit. From the authors' description of their analysis: Data were analyzed with ImmunoSEQ Data Assistant and ImmunoSEQ Analyzer, with V, D and J genes assigned per IMGT definitions. Clonality, which ranges from 0 to 1, was calculated by subtracting the normalized Shannon entropy of productive rearrangement frequencies from one. Only overrepresented clonotypes making up at least 0.05% of the repertoire of each patient were included in the public clonotype analysis. Some 13 age-matched healthy donor repertoires from immuneACCESS served as clonality controls. Drawn from immuneACCESS, this table holds only the in-frame rearrangements with V and J called that TCRdb kept. Clones are partly lost; checked studies trace under half to an unresolved V gene and leave the rest unexplained. The DNA gave D and trimming, while V, J and clone size come from that table. For this sample the table gives 50,000 or so clones, of which 75% to 90% were detected only once. The top ten constitute about a fifth of the sample.

The time point label corresponds to: approximately 25 months on ibrutinib. For TCR beta library preparation, 2 to 2.5 micrograms of genomic DNA were isolated from cryopreserved PBMCs. High-throughput TCR beta sequencing was performed on longitudinal blood samples from CLL patients receiving ibrutinib monotherapy. Patients were enrolled in a phase 2 open-label single-center ibrutinib monotherapy trial. These data are taken from a study of cytotoxic CD8 clonotypes in ibrutinib-treated CLL (dated by TCRdb to 2020 to 2022). Background on the whole study: The cohort was composed of 11 relapsed/refractory and roughly 16 treatment-naive patients; IGHV unmutated status was identified in approximately 18 patients. Responses were partial in some 24 patients and complete in 2; after median about 5.5 years follow-up, roughly 15 stayed in remission and roughly twelve progressed. Response samples were obtained after a median of roughly 13 months of treatment, with a range of about 6 to 36 months. On average, each sample had 255,043 productive templates and almost 95,000 productive rearrangements. Of the roughly 81 people in the trial, some 28 had longitudinal samples available. Cryopreserved peripheral blood mononuclear cells were collected before treatment, at response, and at either disease progression or sustained remission. Patients were still on ibrutinib when every remission and progressive disease sample was collected.

General findings and caveats noted by the study authors: Baseline clonality was found to be higher than that of age-matched healthy donors and was strongly correlated with circulating CD8+ T-cell counts. Public clonotypes were found to be uncommon and were observed to contract or remain stable during treatment; the increase in clonality was shown to reflect expansion of private clonotypes at ibrutinib response. Lymph node repertoires were not examined, and the timing of sampling was not matched between patients in sustained remission and those whose disease progressed. At ibrutinib response clonality went up, during sustained remission it held steady, and at progression it dropped back toward baseline.

CDR1 and CDR2, looked up from the germline V gene (reference sequence), are LNHNV and YYDKDF. From its cysteine to its phenylalanine, the CDR3 spans 14 amino acids. Of all the DNA, just the CDR3 is kept, 42 bases in frame from base 1. Trimming takes 0 bases from V and 7 bases from J, and the germline ends sit 13 bases apart. Recombination connected TRBV15 to TRBJ2-7, with TRBD1 perhaps the D gene, on 6 matching bases. Sample: PBMCs, taken after 24 months of ibrutinib treatment. This sequence originates from a human donor with chronic lymphocytic leukemia. The CDR3 reads CATSRDPGVREQYF. In nucleotide form, the sequence is TGTGCCACCAGCAGAGACCCAGGGGTGAGGGAGCAGTACTTC.